This TCR beta chain was documented in a study of T cell changes during pregnancy in multiple sclerosis. This clone was counted once. Generated by immunoSEQ multiplex PCR, the TCRdb table keeps only in-frame clones and is missing some. The sample has around 130,000 clones, about 94% seen once. The V and J ends lost 1 base and 2 bases respectively, with 7 bases between them. Germline V gene sequence: CDR1 LNHNV, CDR2 YYDKDF (reference sequence). This CDR3 contains 14 residues. The V and J genes are TRBV15 and TRBJ2-3, with D possibly being TRBD1 (5 bases). This TCR came from a female donor with multiple sclerosis, enrolled in a pregnancy study. The sequencing used peripheral blood, collected before pregnancy. This CDR3 is CATSRVRATDTQYF. The CDR3 DNA sequence: TGTGCCACCAGCAGAGTCAGGGCCACAGATACGCAGTATTTT.